This T cell receptor beta chain was sequenced for a study of OX40 agonist ivuxolimab in advanced cancers. Study in general: Partial responses, seen in three patients, involved one hepatocellular carcinoma and two cutaneous melanomas.

Assay used: immunoSEQ multiplex PCR; TCRdb lists only in-frame clones, some missing. The sample holds 65,000 to 95,000 clones, 75% to 90% seen once. The V end lost 4 bases, the J end lost 6 bases, and 23 bases lay between the germline ends. The CDR3 has 16 amino acids. The germline V gene encodes CDR1 SGHRS and CDR2 YFSETQ. The TCR comes from an adult with an advanced solid tumor such as melanoma, head and neck, liver or kidney cancer. The J gene is TRBJ2-7, the V gene TRBV5-1; D may correspond to TRBD1 or TRBD2 (6 bases each). Sequencing was performed on CD4+ or CD8+ T cells sorted from blood, taken in a trial of the OX40 agonist ivuxolimab. As DNA, the CDR3 is TGCGCCAGCAGCGCCTTGGGGGGCCCCATGGTTGCCGAGCAGTACTTC. Translating it yields CASSALGGPMVAEQYF.